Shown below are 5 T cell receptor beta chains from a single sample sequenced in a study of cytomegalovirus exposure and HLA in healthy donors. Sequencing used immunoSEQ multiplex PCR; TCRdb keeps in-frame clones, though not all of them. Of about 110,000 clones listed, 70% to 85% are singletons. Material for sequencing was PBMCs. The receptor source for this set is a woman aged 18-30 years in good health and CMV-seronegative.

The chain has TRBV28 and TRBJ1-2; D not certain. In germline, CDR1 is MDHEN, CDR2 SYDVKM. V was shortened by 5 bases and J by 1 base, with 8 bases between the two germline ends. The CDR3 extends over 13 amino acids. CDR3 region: CASSTHNNYGYTF. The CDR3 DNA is TGTGCCAGCAGTACACATAATAACTATGGCTACACCTTC.

The CDR3 bases are TGTGCCAGCAGTCGAGGACTAGCGGGGGGGCCGGTGAACACCGGGGAGCTGTTTTTT. Its translation is CASSRGLAGGPVNTGELFF. The chain carries TRBV7-2 and TRBJ2-2; TRBD2 agrees at 15 bases. The length of the CDR3 is 19 residues. CDR1 and CDR2 (germline): SGHTA, FQGNSA. The J segment lost 1 base and the V segment lost 6 bases, leaving 9 bases of the junction unmatched. The variable domain in full, with the rest retrieved from reference TRBV7-2 and TRBJ2-2, is GAGVSQSPSNKVTEKGKDVELRCDPISGHTALYWYRQSLGQGLEFLIYFQGNSAPDKSGLPSDRFSAERTGGSVSTLTIQRTQQEDSAVYLCASSRGLAGGPVNTGELFFGEGSRLTVL.

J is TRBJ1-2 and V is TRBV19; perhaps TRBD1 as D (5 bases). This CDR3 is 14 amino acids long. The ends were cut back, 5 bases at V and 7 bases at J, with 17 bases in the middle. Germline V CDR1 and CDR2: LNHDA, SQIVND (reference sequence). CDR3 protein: CASSSREGLLGYTF. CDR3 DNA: TGTGCCAGTAGTTCGAGGGAGGGACTTCTTGGCTACACCTTC.

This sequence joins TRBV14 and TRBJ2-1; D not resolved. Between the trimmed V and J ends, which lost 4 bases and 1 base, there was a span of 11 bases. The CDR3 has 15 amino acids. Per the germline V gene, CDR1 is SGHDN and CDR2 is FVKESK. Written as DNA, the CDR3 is TGTGCCAGCAGCCCTAGATCCCTTTCCTACAATGAGCAGTTCTTC. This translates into CASSPRSLSYNEQFF.

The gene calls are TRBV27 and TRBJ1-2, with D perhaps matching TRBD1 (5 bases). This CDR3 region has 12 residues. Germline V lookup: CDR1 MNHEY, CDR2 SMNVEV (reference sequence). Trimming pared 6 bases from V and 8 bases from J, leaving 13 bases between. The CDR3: CASSPGGGGYTF. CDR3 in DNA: TGTGCCAGCAGCCCGGGGGGGGGAGGCTACACCTTC.